Following are 31 T cell receptor beta chains from one sample sequenced in a study of CD8+ T cells in alopecia areata. After isolation, RNA underwent reverse transcription to generate cDNA as the sequencing template. The data were produced by immunoSEQ multiplex PCR, yet TCRdb's version contains in-frame clones alone and is incomplete. In the table there are around 5,900 clones, approximately 60% of which are singletons. Alopecia areata patients provided lesional scalp punch biopsies and peripheral blood. Sequencing was done on a sample of skin. All receptors derive from a human donor with alopecia areata.

A few counts support this clone. The V gene is TRBV6-1, the J gene TRBJ2-5, with 12 bases identical to TRBD2. The CDR3 consists of 15 residues. V trimming: 2 bases; J trimming: 2 bases; junction bases outside the gene matches: 0. CDR1 is MNHNS, CDR2 SASEGT, per germline. As DNA, the CDR3 is TGTGCCAGCAGTGAACTAGCGGGAGGGCAAGAGACCCAGTACTTC. This translates into CASSELAGGQETQYF.

This clone was seen more than once but under ten times. This sequence joins TRBV28 and TRBJ2-7, with 10 bases that match TRBD2. Trimming removed 2 bases from V and 3 bases from J; junction bases left unmatched: 19. CDR3 size: 20 residues. Germline CDR1 MDHEN, CDR2 SYDVKM. CDR3 coding DNA: TGTGCCAGCAGTTTACATGTCCCTTATAGCGGGAGGCTGGGTTTCTACGAGCAGTACTTC. This gives the protein CASSLHVPYSGRLGFYEQYF.

This chain joins TRBV10-3 and TRBJ2-2; D perhaps matches TRBD2 (6 bases). From germline, CDR1 is ENHRY and CDR2 SYGVKD. The CDR3 length is 17 residues. V was pared by 0 bases and J by 0 bases, with 11 bases between. CDR3 nucleotides: TGTGCCATCAGTGAGTCGCCGGCGGGGTCGAACACCGGGGAGCTGTTTTTT. Its protein product is CAISESPAGSNTGELFF.

The chain carries TRBV27 and TRBJ1-2; D not resolved. The germline V and J ends were trimmed by 0 bases and 4 bases, with 6 bases remaining between them. Per the germline V gene, CDR1 is MNHEY and CDR2 is SMNVEV (reference sequence). The CDR3 totals 13 residues. Written as DNA, the CDR3 is TGTGCCAGCAGTTTATCAGGACTCTATGGCTACACCTTC. Protein product: CASSLSGLYGYTF.

The CDR3 coding sequence is TGTGCCAGCAGCCCGTTCCCAGGGGGAGGGCTTGAAGCTTTCTTT. Amino acid sequence: CASSPFPGGGLEAFF. The gene calls are TRBV7-9 and TRBJ1-1; 7 bases are a match to TRBD1. Looked up from germline, CDR1 is SEHNR and CDR2 is FQNEAQ (reference sequence). The CDR3 is 15 residues long. The V segment lost 5 bases and the J segment 7 bases; nucleotides outside the gene matches: 13.

The chain has TRBV5-1 and TRBJ2-1; TRBD2 agrees at 11 bases. The trim removed 0 bases at V and 4 bases at J, leaving 6 bases unmatched. Per germline, CDR1 SGHRS and CDR2 YFSETQ. The CDR3 has 17 residues. The CDR3 nucleotides are TGCGCCAGCAGCTTGGTCGGGACTAGCGGAGGGTACAATGAGCAGTTCTTC. Amino acid sequence: CASSLVGTSGGYNEQFF.

The rearrangement joins TRBV6-1 to TRBJ1-2; no firm D call. V lost 1 base, J lost 3 bases, and 18 bases lay in between. The CDR3 has 17 amino acids. Germline V CDR1 and CDR2: MNHNS, SASEGT. This chain's CDR3 is CASSEGDKREEYYGYTF. The CDR3 nucleotides read TGTGCCAGCAGTGAAGGGGATAAAAGGGAGGAATACTATGGCTACACCTTC.

J is TRBJ1-2 and V is TRBV7-8; D gene unclear. The CDR3 spans 13 residues. V lost 2 bases to trimming and J lost 3 bases, with 7 bases between them. Germline V CDR1 and CDR2: SGHVS, FQNEAQ. The CDR3 is CASSLLADYGYTF. In DNA, the CDR3 is TGTGCCAGCAGCTTATTGGCTGACTATGGCTACACCTTC.

The rearrangement uses TRBV14 and TRBJ2-1, with 9 nucleotides matching TRBD1. The junction had 7 bases not matched to a gene; V was cut back by 0 bases and J by 7 bases. This CDR3 region has 16 residues. Germline CDR1 reads SGHDN; CDR2 reads FVKESK. CDR3 amino acids: CASSQDPGQGLNEQFF. The CDR3 DNA sequence: TGTGCCAGCAGCCAAGATCCGGGACAGGGTTTGAATGAGCAGTTCTTC.

The chain links TRBV5-6 to TRBJ2-7; tentatively, D is TRBD1 (5 bases). In germline, CDR1 is SGHDT, CDR2 YYEEEE. V was trimmed by 0 bases and J by 2 bases, leaving 6 bases between them. The CDR3 is made up of 13 amino acids. The CDR3: CASSLGTTYEQYF. The CDR3 DNA follows: TGTGCCAGCAGCTTGGGGACAACCTACGAGCAGTACTTC.

V and J are TRBV4-3 and TRBJ2-6; the D is unclear. V gave up 1 base and J gave up 1 base, with 8 bases separating them. The V gene's germline CDR1 is LGHNA and CDR2 YSLEER. The CDR3 covers 16 residues. CDR3: CASSQVTQSGANVLTF. As DNA, the CDR3 is TGCGCCAGCAGCCAAGTGACACAGTCTGGGGCCAACGTCCTGACTTTC.

V is TRBV2 and J is TRBJ2-5, with D unclear. Per the germline V gene, CDR1 is SNHLY and CDR2 is FYNNEI. The CDR3 loop spans 11 amino acids. Trimming pared 7 bases from V and 2 bases from J, leaving 5 bases between. This CDR3 reads CASTVQETQYF. CDR3 in DNA: TGTGCCAGCACAGTTCAAGAGACCCAGTACTTC.

The chain employs TRBV11-2 and TRBJ2-7, with D possibly TRBD1 on 6 matching bases. The CDR3 length is 15 residues. Germline V lookup: CDR1 SGHAT, CDR2 FQNNGV. Trimming took 4 bases from V and 0 from J, leaving 13 bases between them. The CDR3 sequence: CASSYTQGSSYEQYF. The CDR3 region has the DNA TGTGCCAGCAGCTACACACAGGGATCCTCCTACGAGCAGTACTTC.

This clone was detected only a few times. The gene calls are TRBV6-5 and TRBJ2-1; D tentatively fits TRBD1 or TRBD2 (6 bases each). The germline gives CDR1 MNHEY, CDR2 SVGAGI. CDR3 length equals 15 residues. The ends were cut back, 7 bases at V and 3 bases at J, with 16 bases in the middle. The CDR3 sequence is CASTWGAAGYNEQFF. CDR3 nucleotide sequence: TGTGCCAGCACTTGGGGGGCGGCAGGCTACAATGAGCAGTTCTTC.

This clone was picked up one time. V gene TRBV30 combines with J gene TRBJ2-7; 10 bases fit TRBD1. The CDR3 contains 14 residues. The V gene's germline CDR1 is GTSNPN and CDR2 SVGIG (reference sequence). Trimming removed 3 bases from V and 5 bases from J; junction bases left unmatched: 7. The CDR3: CAWRNRDRGHEQYF. Here the CDR3 DNA reads TGTGCCTGGAGAAACCGGGACAGGGGCCACGAGCAGTACTTC.

The CDR3 here is CASSPPGGDTEAFF. CDR3 nucleotides: TGTGCCAGCAGCCCCCCAGGGGGGGACACTGAAGCTTTCTTT. The chain is built from TRBV7-6 and TRBJ1-1, with 7 bases fitting TRBD1. The CDR3 consists of 14 residues. Germline values: CDR1 SGHVS, CDR2 FNYEAQ. V dropped 5 bases and J dropped 3; count of bases not matched to a gene: 6.

The rearrangement uses TRBV29-1 and TRBJ1-1; the D gene is possibly TRBD1 (5 bases). The V end was cut by 4 bases, the J end by 4 bases, with 22 bases between. The CDR3 loop spans 16 amino acids. The germline V gene has CDR1 SQVTM and CDR2 ANQGSEA. The CDR3 DNA is TGCAGCGTTGCGGGCTTCGGGGGGAGGTCAGGCACTGAAGCTTTCTTT. It translates to CSVAGFGGRSGTEAFF. Drawing the rest from reference TRBV29-1 and TRBJ1-1, the complete variable domain is SAVISQKPSRDICQRGTSLTIQCQVDSQVTMMFWYRQQPGQSLTLIATANQGSEATYESGFVIDKFPISRPNLTFSTLTVSNMSPEDSSIYLCSVAGFGGRSGTEAFFGQGTRLTVV.

This clone was seen a few times. The chain joins TRBV5-4 to TRBJ2-7; D might be TRBD1 or TRBD2, each matching 5 bases. Germline-derived CDR1 and CDR2 are SGHNT and YYREEE (reference sequence). There are 16 residues in the CDR3. V shed 4 bases and J shed 3 bases, with 20 bases lying between them. CDR3 region: CASSQLSGRLGYEQYF. CDR3 sequence (DNA): TGTGCCAGCAGCCAACTATCGGGACGGTTGGGCTACGAGCAGTACTTC.

This clone occurred a few times. The chain couples TRBV4-1 to TRBJ1-5; D remains unclear. Germline V lookup: CDR1 MGHRA, CDR2 YSYEKL. Trimming removed 4 bases from V and 8 bases from J, with 15 bases in between. The CDR3 covers 14 residues. This CDR3 is CASSRRAEEEPQHF. The CDR3 nucleotides read TGCGCCAGCAGCCGCCGGGCCGAGGAAGAGCCCCAGCATTTT.

The chain combines TRBV7-9 with TRBJ2-7, with D uncertain. Trimming left V 5 bases short and J 7 bases short, with 9 bases between. The CDR3 consists of 11 residues. Per germline, CDR1 SEHNR and CDR2 FQNEAQ (reference sequence). DNA for the CDR3: TGTGCCAGCAGCCGCGACGAGGAGCAGTACTTC. Protein sequence: CASSRDEEQYF.

This clone was seen only a few times. The chain is built from TRBV4-2 and TRBJ2-2; unclear D gene. Germline assignment: CDR1 LGHNA and CDR2 YNFKEQ. Trimming removed 0 bases from V and 5 bases from J, with 13 bases in between. This CDR3 region has 16 residues. CDR3 sequence (DNA): TGTGCCAGCAGCCAAGAATTCACGGTGAAAACCGGGGAGCTGTTTTTT. Protein product: CASSQEFTVKTGELFF.

V is TRBV15 and J is TRBJ1-4; no clear D gene. CDR1 is LNHNV and CDR2 is YYDKDF in the germline V gene (reference sequence). Trimming stripped 0 bases from V and 8 bases from J, with 7 bases between. The CDR3 consists of 13 residues. The CDR3 DNA follows: TGTGCCACCAGCAGAGATCTCGAGGAAAAACTGTTTTTT. Protein product: CATSRDLEEKLFF. The entire variable domain, with the rest obtained from reference TRBV15 and TRBJ1-4, is as follows: DAMVIQNPRYQVTQFGKPVTLSCSQTLNHNVMYWYQQKSSQAPKLLFHYYDKDFNNEADTPDNFQSRRPNTSFCFLDIRSPGLGDTAMYLCATSRDLEEKLFFGSGTQLSVL.

The rearrangement links TRBV5-8 to TRBJ1-1, with 12 positions matching TRBD1. Unmatched junction bases numbered 12, after V lost 4 bases and J lost 5 bases. The CDR3 runs 17 residues. Germline lookup yields CDR1 SGHTS and CDR2 YDEGEE. The CDR3 spells CASSARDRGRRWTEAFF. As DNA, the CDR3 is TGTGCCAGCAGCGCCCGGGACAGGGGGCGTCGGTGGACTGAAGCTTTCTTT.

This clone was counted a few times. The chain couples TRBV7-9 to TRBJ2-7; 8 bases line up with TRBD2. Germline V CDR1 and CDR2: SEHNR, FQNEAQ (reference sequence). The V segment lost 5 bases and the J segment 5 bases; nucleotides outside the gene matches: 8. The CDR3 length is 14 residues. DNA for the CDR3: TGTGCCAGCAGCCCAGCGGGGGTCCCCCACGAGCAGTACTTC. Its protein is CASSPAGVPHEQYF.

This chain uses TRBV2 with TRBJ1-1; D is uncertain. The CDR3 is made up of 14 amino acids. Germline V CDR1 and CDR2: SNHLY, FYNNEI. Trimming cost V 0 bases and J 10 bases, with 15 bases left between them. The CDR3: CASSEALSGRAAFF. CDR3 in DNA: TGTGCCAGCAGTGAAGCGCTTTCAGGCCGGGCAGCTTTCTTT.

This chain joins TRBV19 and TRBJ1-5; D unresolved. This CDR3 is 14 amino acids long. The germline V and J ends were trimmed by 6 bases and 5 bases, with 14 bases remaining between them. Germline-derived CDR1 and CDR2 are LNHDA and SQIVND (reference sequence). DNA of the CDR3: TGTGCCAGTAGGTCGTCAGACCTCTATCAGCCCCAGCATTTT. Its protein is CASRSSDLYQPQHF.

This clone is deemed medium-sized (0.01 to 0.1%). The chain uses TRBV11-2 and TRBJ2-7; TRBD1 matches 7 bases. Germline V gives CDR1 SGHAT, CDR2 FQNNGV. V lost 8 bases and J lost 5; bases outside the gene matches: 21. The CDR3 totals 17 residues. CDR3 sequence: CASAGTVTFLAYDEQYF. CDR3 coding DNA: TGTGCCAGCGCCGGGACAGTCACCTTTCTCGCCTACGACGAGCAGTACTTC. The entire variable domain, with the rest obtained from reference TRBV11-2 and TRBJ2-7, is as follows: EAGVAQSPRYKIIEKRQSVAFWCNPISGHATLYWYQQILGQGPKLLIQFQNNGVVDDSQLPKDRFSAERLKGVDSTLKIQPAKLEDSAVYLCASAGTVTFLAYDEQYFGPGTRLTVT.

With respect to this clone: Sequence at one end of the junction differs from germline and may be a read error. The rearrangement joins TRBV30 to TRBJ2-1; D is perhaps TRBD2 (5 bases). The CDR3 is 12 amino acids. The germline CDR1 and CDR2 sequences are GTSNPN and SVGIG (reference sequence). The CDR3, as DNA: TGTGCCTGGGTGGGCGGGTACAATGAGCGGTTCTTC. It is translated as CAWVGGYNERFF.

By share of the sample, this clone is medium-sized. The chain links TRBV7-9 to TRBJ2-3; 7 bases line up with TRBD2. Germline values: CDR1 SEHNR, CDR2 FQNEAQ (reference sequence). J lost 0 bases, V lost 4 bases, and 13 bases had no gene match. This CDR3 region has 18 residues. CDR3 residues: CASSSRIPGGGSTDTQYF. As DNA, the CDR3 is TGTGCCAGCAGCTCCCGAATACCCGGGGGAGGGAGCACAGATACGCAGTATTTT. Variable domain in full (rest from reference TRBV7-9 and TRBJ2-3): DTGVSQNPRHKITKRGQNVTFRCDPISEHNRLYWYRQTLGQGPEFLTYFQNEAQLEKSRLLSDRFSAERPKGSFSTLEIQRTEQGDSAMYLCASSSRIPGGGSTDTQYFGPGTRLTVL.

J is TRBJ2-2 and V is TRBV28; D perhaps matches TRBD2 (5 bases). Trimming took off 4 bases at V and 0 bases at J, with 12 bases between the two ends. Germline loops: CDR1 MDHEN, CDR2 SYDVKM. The CDR3 consists of 16 residues. CDR3 sequence reads: CASSSRTDSNTGELFF. The CDR3 DNA sequence: TGTGCCAGCAGTTCTCGGACGGACTCGAACACCGGGGAGCTGTTTTTT.

The chain links TRBV2 to TRBJ1-6; unclear D gene. The germline V and J ends were trimmed by 0 bases and 6 bases, with 15 bases remaining between them. In germline, CDR1 is SNHLY, CDR2 FYNNEI. The length of the CDR3 is 17 residues. CDR3 in amino acids: CASSEAQLWTVNSPLHF. The CDR3 coding sequence is TGTGCCAGCAGTGAAGCGCAATTATGGACGGTTAATTCACCCCTCCACTTT.